This T cell receptor (beta chain) was recorded in a study of cytomegalovirus exposure and HLA in healthy donors. The PCR made use of 60 Vbeta and 13 Jbeta primers. Authors' data handling: Unique TCR beta chains totaled some 78 million in a later count, with some 10 million of them shared. TCRdb's copy holds only in-frame clones and misses some; the assay was immunoSEQ multiplex PCR. V, J and clone size are those of that table, while D and trimming were read from the DNA. The sample carries about 160,000 clones, 85% recorded once. Note on this clone: Its matching antigen is unknown.

Trimming removed 1 base from V and 0 bases from J, with 9 bases in between. Germline V gives CDR1 SEHNR, CDR2 FQNEAQ (reference sequence). CDR3 length equals 15 residues. The study, taken as a whole, reports: Sequencing likely produced, as an artifact, a cluster of highly shared sequence variants.

The TCR was taken from a man between 18 and 29 years old in good health and CMV-seropositive. Sequencing used PBMCs. The chain links TRBV7-9 to TRBJ1-1; D gene unclear. The CDR3 loop reads CASSLGEGMNTEAFF. The DNA for the CDR3 is TGTGCCAGCAGCTTAGGTGAGGGCATGAACACTGAAGCTTTCTTT.